Listed here are 5 T cell receptor beta chains from one sample, sequenced in a study of cytomegalovirus exposure and HLA in healthy donors (TCRdb year 2017). Libraries were built with the immunoSEQ multiplex PCR assay. For the multiplex PCR, a mixture combining 60 forward primers for TCR Vbeta segments and 13 reverse primers for TCR Jbeta segments was used. TCRdb obtained this table from immuneACCESS and retained in-frame rearrangements with V and J assigned. These tables miss some clones; where compared with another copy, unresolved V genes account for less than half of the shortfall, and the remainder is unexplained. In this sample the table shows over 95,000 clones, about 83% of which occur a single time. Approximately 2.6% of the sample is taken by the ten largest. Source material: PBMCs. Receptors originate from a female donor in good health and CMV-seronegative.

The V call is TRBV30, the J call TRBJ2-3, with D possibly matching TRBD2 (7 bases). The V end was cut by 1 base, the J end by 5 bases, with 13 bases between. Germline values: CDR1 GTSNPN, CDR2 SVGIG (reference sequence). The CDR3 extends over 14 amino acids. CDR3 protein: CAWSAGGGGDTQYF. CDR3 DNA: TGTGCCTGGAGTGCGGGGGGCGGAGGAGATACGCAGTATTTT.

The chain combines TRBV7-6 with TRBJ2-3, with 8 nucleotides matching TRBD2. Per germline, CDR1 SGHVS and CDR2 FNYEAQ. Germline trimming cut 2 bases from V and 4 bases from J; bases unmatched to any gene: 5. The CDR3 has 15 residues. The CDR3 DNA is TGTGCCAGCAGCTTAAGGCGGGGGGACTCAGATACGCAGTATTTT. Its protein product is CASSLRRGDSDTQYF.

The rearrangement uses TRBV18 and TRBJ2-7, with D maybe TRBD1 (6 bases). The CDR3 has 13 residues. The V end was cut by 4 bases, the J end by 2 bases, with 9 bases between. The germline gives CDR1 KGHSH, CDR2 LQKENI. CDR3 nucleotide sequence: TGTGCCAGCTCACACCGGGACACCTACGAGCAGTACTTC. Its translation is CASSHRDTYEQYF. The full variable domain, completed using reference TRBV18 and TRBJ2-7, is NAGVMQNPRHLVRRRGQEARLRCSPMKGHSHVYWYRQLPEEGLKFMVYLQKENIIDESGMPKERFSAEFPKEGPSILRIQQVVRGDSAAYFCASSHRDTYEQYFGPGTRLTVT.

The V gene is TRBV19, the J gene TRBJ2-2; 10 positions agree with TRBD1. CDR1 LNHDA and CDR2 SQIVND come from the germline V gene (reference sequence). This CDR3 contains 18 residues. Trimming at V came to 5 bases and at J to 3 bases, leaving 12 bases not matched to a gene. In nucleotides, the CDR3 is TGTGCCAGTAGTTGGAGGGGGCCCGGGACAGGGGACACCGGGGAGCTGTTTTTT. Translating gives CASSWRGPGTGDTGELFF.

The chain employs TRBV12-2 and TRBJ1-1; the D call in the table, TRBD1, was not verified against the DNA. TRBV12-2 is given as a pseudogene. This CDR3 region has 20 residues. The CDR3 sequence is CASRLCGVRCQGAWETEAFF. DNA of the CDR3: TGTGCAAGTCGCTTATGCGGTGTTCGATGCCAGGGGGCTTGGGAGACTGAAGCTTTCTTT.